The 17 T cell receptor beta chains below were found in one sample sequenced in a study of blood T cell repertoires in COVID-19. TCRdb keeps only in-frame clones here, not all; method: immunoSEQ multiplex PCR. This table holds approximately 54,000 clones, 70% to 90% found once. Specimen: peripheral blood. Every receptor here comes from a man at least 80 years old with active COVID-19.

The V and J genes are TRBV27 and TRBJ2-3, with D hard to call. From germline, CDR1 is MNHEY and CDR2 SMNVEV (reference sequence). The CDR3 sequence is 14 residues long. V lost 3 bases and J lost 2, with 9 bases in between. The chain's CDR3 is CASSFNIATDTQYF. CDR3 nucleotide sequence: TGTGCCAGCAGTTTCAACATCGCCACAGATACGCAGTATTTT.

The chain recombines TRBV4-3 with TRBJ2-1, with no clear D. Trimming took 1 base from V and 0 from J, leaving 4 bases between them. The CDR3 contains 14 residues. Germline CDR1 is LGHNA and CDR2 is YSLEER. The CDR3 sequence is CASSQGHSYNEQFF. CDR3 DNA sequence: TGCGCCAGCAGCCAAGGACACTCCTACAATGAGCAGTTCTTC.

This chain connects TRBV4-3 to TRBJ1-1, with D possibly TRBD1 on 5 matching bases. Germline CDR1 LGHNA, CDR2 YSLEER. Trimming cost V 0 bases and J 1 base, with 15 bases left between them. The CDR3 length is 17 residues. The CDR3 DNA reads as TGCGCCAGCAGCCAAGATCTTTCAGGGCAGGGGAACACTGAAGCTTTCTTT. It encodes CASSQDLSGQGNTEAFF.

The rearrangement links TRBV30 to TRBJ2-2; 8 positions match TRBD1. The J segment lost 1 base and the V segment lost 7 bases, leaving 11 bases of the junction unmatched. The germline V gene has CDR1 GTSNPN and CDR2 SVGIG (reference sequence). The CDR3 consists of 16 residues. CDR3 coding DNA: TGTGCCTATTCGCCGAAGGGACAGGTGAACACCGGGGAGCTGTTTTTT. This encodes CAYSPKGQVNTGELFF.

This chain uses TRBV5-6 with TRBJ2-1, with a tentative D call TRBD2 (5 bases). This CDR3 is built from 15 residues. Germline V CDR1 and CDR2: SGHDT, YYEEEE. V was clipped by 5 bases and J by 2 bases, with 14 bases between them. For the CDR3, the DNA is TGTGCCAGCAGGGGTCTTGCGGGTGCCTACAATGAGCAGTTCTTC. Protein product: CASRGLAGAYNEQFF.

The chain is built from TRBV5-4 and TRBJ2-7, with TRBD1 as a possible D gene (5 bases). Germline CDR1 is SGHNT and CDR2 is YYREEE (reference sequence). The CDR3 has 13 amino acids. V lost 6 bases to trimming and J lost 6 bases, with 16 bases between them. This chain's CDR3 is CASTYDTGVEQYF. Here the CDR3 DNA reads TGTGCCAGCACATATGACACAGGTGTCGAGCAGTACTTC.

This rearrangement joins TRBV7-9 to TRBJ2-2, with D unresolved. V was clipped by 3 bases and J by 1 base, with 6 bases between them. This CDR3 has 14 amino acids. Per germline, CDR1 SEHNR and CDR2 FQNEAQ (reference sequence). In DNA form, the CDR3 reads TGTGCCAGCAGCTTTACAGAGAACACCGGGGAGCTGTTTTTT. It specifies CASSFTENTGELFF.

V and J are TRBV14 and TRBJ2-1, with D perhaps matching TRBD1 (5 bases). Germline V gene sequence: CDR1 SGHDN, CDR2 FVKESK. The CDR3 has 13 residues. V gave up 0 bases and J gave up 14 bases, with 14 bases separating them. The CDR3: CASSQDIGAREFF. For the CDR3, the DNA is TGTGCCAGCAGCCAAGATATTGGGGCTAGAGAGTTCTTC.

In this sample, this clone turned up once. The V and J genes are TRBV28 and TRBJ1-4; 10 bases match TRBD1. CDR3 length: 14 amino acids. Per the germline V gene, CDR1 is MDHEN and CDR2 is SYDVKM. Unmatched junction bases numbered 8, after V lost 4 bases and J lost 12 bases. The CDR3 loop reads CASSYGQGVVQLFF. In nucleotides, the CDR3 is TGTGCCAGCAGTTACGGACAGGGGGTCGTGCAACTGTTTTTT.

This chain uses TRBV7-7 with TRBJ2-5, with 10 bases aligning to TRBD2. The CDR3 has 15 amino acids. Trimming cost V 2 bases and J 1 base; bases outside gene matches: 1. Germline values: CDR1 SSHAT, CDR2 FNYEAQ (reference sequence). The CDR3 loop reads CASSLRTSGQETQYF. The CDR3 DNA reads TGTGCCAGCAGCTTACGGACTAGCGGCCAAGAGACCCAGTACTTC.

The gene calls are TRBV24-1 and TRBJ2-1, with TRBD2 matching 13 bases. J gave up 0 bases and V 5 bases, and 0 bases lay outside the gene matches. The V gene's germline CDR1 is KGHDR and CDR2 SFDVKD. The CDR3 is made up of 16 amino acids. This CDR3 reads CATSGTSGSSYNEQFF. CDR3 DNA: TGTGCCACCAGTGGGACTAGCGGGAGCTCCTACAATGAGCAGTTCTTC.

The CDR3 DNA reads as TGTGCCAGCAGCCCATCGGGACAAACATACAATGAGCAGTTCTTC. Protein: CASSPSGQTYNEQFF. The V gene is TRBV4-2, the J gene TRBJ2-1; maybe TRBD1 (6 bases). The CDR3 runs 15 residues. V was trimmed by 4 bases and J by 4 bases, leaving 14 bases between them. The V gene's germline CDR1 is LGHNA and CDR2 YNFKEQ.

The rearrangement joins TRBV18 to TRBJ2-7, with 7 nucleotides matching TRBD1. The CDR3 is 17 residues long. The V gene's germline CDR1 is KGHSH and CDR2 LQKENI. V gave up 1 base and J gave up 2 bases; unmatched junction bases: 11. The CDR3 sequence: CASSPRAQTGRTYEQYF. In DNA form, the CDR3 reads TGTGCCAGCTCACCACGCGCCCAGACAGGGAGAACCTACGAGCAGTACTTC.

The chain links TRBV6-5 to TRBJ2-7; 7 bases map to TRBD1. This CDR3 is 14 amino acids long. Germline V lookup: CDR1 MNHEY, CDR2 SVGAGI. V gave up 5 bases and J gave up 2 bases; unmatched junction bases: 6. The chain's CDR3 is CASSLGGPTYEQYF. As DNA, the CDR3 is TGTGCCAGCAGTCTAGGGGGCCCAACCTACGAGCAGTACTTC.

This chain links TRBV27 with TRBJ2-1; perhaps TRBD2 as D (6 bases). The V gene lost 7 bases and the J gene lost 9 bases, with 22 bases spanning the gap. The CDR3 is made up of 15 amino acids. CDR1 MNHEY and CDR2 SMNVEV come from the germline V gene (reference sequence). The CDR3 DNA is TGTGCCAGCATCACCGCACGGGGAGGCAGCAGTGAGCAGTTCTTC. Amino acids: CASITARGGSSEQFF.

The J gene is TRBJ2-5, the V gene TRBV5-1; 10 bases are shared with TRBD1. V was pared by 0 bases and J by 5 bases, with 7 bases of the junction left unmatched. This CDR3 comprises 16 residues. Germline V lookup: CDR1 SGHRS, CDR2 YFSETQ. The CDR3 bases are TGCGCCAGCAGCTTGGCCGGGACAGGGGTAGGCGAGACCCAGTACTTC. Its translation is CASSLAGTGVGETQYF.

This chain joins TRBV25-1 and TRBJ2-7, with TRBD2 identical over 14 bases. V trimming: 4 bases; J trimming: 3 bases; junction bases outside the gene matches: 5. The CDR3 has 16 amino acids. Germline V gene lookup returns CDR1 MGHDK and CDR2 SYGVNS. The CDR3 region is CASSGGGLAGVYEQYF. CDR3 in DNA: TGTGCCAGCAGTGGGGGGGGACTAGCGGGAGTCTACGAGCAGTACTTC.